This T cell receptor (beta chain) was identified during a study of cytomegalovirus exposure and HLA in healthy donors. Turning to the study itself: Researchers found that just over 80% of 300 to 450 genotyped donors fell within the Caucasian-associated ancestry cluster.

Researchers ran the PCR with 60 Vbeta and 13 Jbeta primers. Data came from immunoSEQ multiplex PCR; TCRdb stores just in-frame clones and leaves some out. The sample gives about 98,000 clones, about 60% of which show up once; more than 4.5% is in the top ten. This clone was counted a few times. Its antigen is not identified. Study-level findings and limits: In most subjects, TCR beta sequences reportedly gave accurate predictions of HLA-A and HLA-B alleles.

In germline, CDR1 is LNHDA, CDR2 SQIVND (reference sequence). The CDR3 is made up of 12 amino acids. V shed 8 bases and J 1 base; nucleotides not matched to a gene: 1. The TCR sequence derives from a human donor in good health. V gene TRBV19 combines with J gene TRBJ1-1; TRBD1 matches 7 bases. The sample was PBMCs. The CDR3 DNA is TGTGCCAGTGGACAGGCGAACACTGAAGCTTTCTTT. It translates to CASGQANTEAFF.